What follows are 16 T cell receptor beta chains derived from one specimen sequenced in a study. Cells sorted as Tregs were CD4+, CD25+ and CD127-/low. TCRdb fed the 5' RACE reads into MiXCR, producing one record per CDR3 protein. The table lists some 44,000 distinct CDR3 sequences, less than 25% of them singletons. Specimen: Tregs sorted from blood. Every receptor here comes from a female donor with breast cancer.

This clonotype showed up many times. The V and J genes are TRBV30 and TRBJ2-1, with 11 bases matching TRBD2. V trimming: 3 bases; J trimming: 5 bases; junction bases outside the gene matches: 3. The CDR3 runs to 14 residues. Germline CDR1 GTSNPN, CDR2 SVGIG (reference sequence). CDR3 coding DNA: TGTGCCTGGAGCAAGGGACTAGCGGACAATGAGCAGTTCTTC. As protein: CAWSKGLADNEQFF.

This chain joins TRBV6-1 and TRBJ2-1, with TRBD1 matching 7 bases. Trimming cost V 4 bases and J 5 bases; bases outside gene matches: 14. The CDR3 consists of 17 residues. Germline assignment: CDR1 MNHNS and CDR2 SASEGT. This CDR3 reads CASSGNLKTGFNNEQFF. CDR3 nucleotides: TGTGCCAGCAGTGGCAACCTAAAGACAGGGTTTAACAATGAGCAGTTCTTC.

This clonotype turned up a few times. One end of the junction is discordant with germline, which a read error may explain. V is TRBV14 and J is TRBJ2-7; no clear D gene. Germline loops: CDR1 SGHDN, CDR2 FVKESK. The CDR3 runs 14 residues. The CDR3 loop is CASSQDPSSYEQHF. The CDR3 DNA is TGTGCCAGCAGCCAAGATCCGAGCTCCTACGAGCAGCACTTC. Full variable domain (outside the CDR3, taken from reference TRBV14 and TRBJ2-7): EAGVTQFPSHSVIEKGQTVTLRCDPISGHDNLYWYRRVMGKEIKFLLHFVKESKQDESGMPNNRFLAERTGGTYSTLKVQPAELEDSGVYFCASSQDPSSYEQHFGPGTRLTVT.

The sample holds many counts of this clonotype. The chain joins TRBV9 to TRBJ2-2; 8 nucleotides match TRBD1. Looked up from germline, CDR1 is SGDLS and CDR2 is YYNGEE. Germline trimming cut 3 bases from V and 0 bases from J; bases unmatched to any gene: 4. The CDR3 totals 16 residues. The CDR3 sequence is CASSERGQANTGELFF. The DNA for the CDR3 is TGTGCCAGCAGCGAGAGGGGACAGGCGAACACCGGGGAGCTGTTTTTT.

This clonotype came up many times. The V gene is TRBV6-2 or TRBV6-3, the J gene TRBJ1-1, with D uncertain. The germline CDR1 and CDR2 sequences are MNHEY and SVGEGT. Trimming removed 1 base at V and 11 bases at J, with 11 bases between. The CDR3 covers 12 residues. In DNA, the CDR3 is TGTGCCAGCAGTTACTTCCCATTCGAGGCTTTCTTT. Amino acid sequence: CASSYFPFEAFF.

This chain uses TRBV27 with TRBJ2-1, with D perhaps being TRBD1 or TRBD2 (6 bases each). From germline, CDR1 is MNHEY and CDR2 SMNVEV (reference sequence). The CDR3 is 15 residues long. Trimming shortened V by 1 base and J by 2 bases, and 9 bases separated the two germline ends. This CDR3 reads CASSLLRDTYNEQFF. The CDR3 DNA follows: TGTGCCAGCAGTTTATTGCGGGACACCTACAATGAGCAGTTCTTC.

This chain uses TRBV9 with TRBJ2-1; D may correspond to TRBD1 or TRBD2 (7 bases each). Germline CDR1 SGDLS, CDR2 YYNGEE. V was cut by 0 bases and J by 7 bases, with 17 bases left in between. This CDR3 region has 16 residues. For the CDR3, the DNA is TGTGCCAGCAGCGTAGGTGGGCAGGGGGGGACTAATGAGCAGTTCTTC. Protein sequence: CASSVGGQGGTNEQFF.

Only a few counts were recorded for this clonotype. CDR3 in DNA: TGTGCCAGCAGCCCCCCAGCTAACAATGAGCAGTTCTTC. It specifies CASSPPANNEQFF. The rearrangement links TRBV9 to TRBJ2-1; D remains unclear. Looked up from germline, CDR1 is SGDLS and CDR2 is YYNGEE. The V end lost 4 bases, the J end lost 5 bases, and 10 bases lay between the germline ends. The length of the CDR3 is 13 residues.

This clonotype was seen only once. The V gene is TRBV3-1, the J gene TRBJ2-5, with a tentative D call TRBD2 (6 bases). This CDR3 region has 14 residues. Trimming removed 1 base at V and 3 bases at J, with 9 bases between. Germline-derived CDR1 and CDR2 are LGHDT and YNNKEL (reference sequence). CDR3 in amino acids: CASSQGRREETQYF. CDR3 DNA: TGTGCCAGCAGCCAAGGGCGGAGGGAAGAGACCCAGTACTTC.

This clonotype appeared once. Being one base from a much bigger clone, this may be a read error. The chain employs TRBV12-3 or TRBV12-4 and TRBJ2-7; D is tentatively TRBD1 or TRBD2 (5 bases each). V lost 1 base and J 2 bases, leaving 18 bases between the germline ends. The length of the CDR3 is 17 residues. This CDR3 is CASSLGWDAGTPYEQYF. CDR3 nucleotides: TGTGCCAGCAGTTTAGGGTGGGACGCAGGAACCCCCTACGAGCAGTACTTC.

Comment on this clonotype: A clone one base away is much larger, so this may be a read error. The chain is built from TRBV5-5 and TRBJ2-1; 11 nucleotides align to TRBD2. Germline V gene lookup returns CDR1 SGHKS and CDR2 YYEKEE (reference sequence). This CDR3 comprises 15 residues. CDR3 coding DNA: TGTGCCGGCAGCAGGTTGACTAGCGGGATGCATGAGCAGTTCTTC. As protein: CAGSRLTSGMHEQFF. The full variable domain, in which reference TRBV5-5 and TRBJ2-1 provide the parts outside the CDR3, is DAGVTQSPTHLIKTRGQQVTLRCSPISGHKSVSWYQQVLGQGPQFIFQYYEKEERGRGNFPDRFSARQFPNYSSELNVNALLLGDSALYLCAGSRLTSGMHEQFFGPGTRLTVL.

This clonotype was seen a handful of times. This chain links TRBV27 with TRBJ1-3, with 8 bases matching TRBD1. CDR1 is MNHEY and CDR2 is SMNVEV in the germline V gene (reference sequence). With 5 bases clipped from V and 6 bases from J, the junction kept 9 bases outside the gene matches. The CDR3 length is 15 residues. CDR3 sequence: CASSHRQGLPNTIYF. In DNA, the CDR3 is TGTGCCAGCAGTCATCGACAGGGGCTGCCAAACACCATATATTTT.

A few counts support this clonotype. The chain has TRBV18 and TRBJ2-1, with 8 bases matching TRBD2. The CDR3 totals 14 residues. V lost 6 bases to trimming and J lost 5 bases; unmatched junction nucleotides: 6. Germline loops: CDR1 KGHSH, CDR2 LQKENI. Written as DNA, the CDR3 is TGTGCCAGCTCCCTGCCGGGAGGGGACAATGAGCAGTTCTTC. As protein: CASSLPGGDNEQFF.

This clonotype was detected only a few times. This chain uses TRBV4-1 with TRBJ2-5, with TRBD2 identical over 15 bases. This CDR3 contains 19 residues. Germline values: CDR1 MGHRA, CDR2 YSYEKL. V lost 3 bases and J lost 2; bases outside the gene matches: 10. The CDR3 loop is CASSHPGLAGGPGQETQYF. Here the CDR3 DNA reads TGCGCCAGCAGCCATCCCGGACTAGCGGGAGGGCCGGGGCAAGAGACCCAGTACTTC.

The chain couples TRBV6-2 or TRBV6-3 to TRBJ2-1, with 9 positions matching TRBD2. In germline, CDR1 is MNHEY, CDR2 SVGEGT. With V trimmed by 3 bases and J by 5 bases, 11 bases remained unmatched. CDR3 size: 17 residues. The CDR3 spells CASSYNLGAGGDNEQFF. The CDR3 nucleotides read TGTGCCAGCAGTTATAATCTTGGAGCGGGGGGAGACAATGAGCAGTTCTTC.

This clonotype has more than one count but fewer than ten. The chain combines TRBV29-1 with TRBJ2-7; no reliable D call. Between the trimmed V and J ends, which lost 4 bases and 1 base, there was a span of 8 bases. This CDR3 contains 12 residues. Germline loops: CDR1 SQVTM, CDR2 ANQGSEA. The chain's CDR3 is CSVVGESYEQYF. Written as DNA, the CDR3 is TGCAGCGTTGTGGGCGAGTCCTACGAGCAGTACTTC.